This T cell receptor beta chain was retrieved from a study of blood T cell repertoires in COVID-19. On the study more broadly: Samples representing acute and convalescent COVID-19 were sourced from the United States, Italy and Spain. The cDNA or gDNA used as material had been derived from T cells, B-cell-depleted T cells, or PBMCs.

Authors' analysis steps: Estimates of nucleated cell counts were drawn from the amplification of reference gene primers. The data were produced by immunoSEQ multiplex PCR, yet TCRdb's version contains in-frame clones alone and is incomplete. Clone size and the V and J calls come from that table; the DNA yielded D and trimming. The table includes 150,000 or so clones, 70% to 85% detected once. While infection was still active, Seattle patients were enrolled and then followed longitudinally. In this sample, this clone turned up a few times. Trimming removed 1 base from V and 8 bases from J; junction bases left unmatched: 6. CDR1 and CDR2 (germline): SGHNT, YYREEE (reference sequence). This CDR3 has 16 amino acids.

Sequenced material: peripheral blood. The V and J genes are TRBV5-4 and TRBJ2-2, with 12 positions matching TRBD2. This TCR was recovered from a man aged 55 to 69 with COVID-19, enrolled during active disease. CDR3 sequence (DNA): TGTGCCAGCAGCTTGCTAGCGGGAGGGCCTGGTGGGGAGCTGTTTTTT. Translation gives CASSLLAGGPGGELFF.